The clone carrying this TCR beta chain was seen a few times. The antigen is not known. The sample is drawn from a study of cytomegalovirus exposure and HLA in healthy donors. General study points: Some V segments, including TRBV6-2 and TRBV6-3, were excluded as indistinguishable.

The study ran its PCR with 60 Vbeta and 13 Jbeta primers. Sequencing was performed with immunoSEQ multiplex PCR; in TCRdb, only in-frame clones are kept and a portion is missing. This table has some 150,000 clones, around 81% appearing once. Trimming cost V 6 bases and J 2 bases, with 18 bases left between them. The CDR3 extends over 16 amino acids. CDR1 ENHRY and CDR2 SYGVKD come from the germline V gene. Source material: PBMCs. J is TRBJ2-3 and V is TRBV10-3; perhaps TRBD1 as D (6 bases). This receptor was taken from a woman aged 45-65 years in good health and CMV-seronegative. The CDR3 sequence is CAISRGQTLDTDTQYF. CDR3 nucleotides: TGTGCCATCAGCCGCGGACAGACCCTAGACACAGATACGCAGTATTTT.